The 9 T cell receptor beta chains below all came from one sample that was sequenced in a study of blood T cell repertoires in COVID-19. The assay was immunoSEQ multiplex PCR, and TCRdb's table has in-frame clones only and misses some. The table has around 150,000 clones, 75% to 90% seen once. The sequenced sample consisted of peripheral blood. Every receptor here comes from an older woman with active or convalescent COVID-19.

The V call is TRBV10-3, the J call TRBJ1-3; possible D gene TRBD1, 5 bases. This CDR3 has 15 residues. From germline, CDR1 is ENHRY and CDR2 SYGVKD. Trimming cost V 6 bases and J 0 bases, with 12 bases left between them. The CDR3 DNA is TGTGCCATCAGGGGACTGTTGAGCTCTGGAAACACCATATATTTT. Translation gives CAIRGLLSSGNTIYF.

Remarks on this clone: An end of the junction does not agree with germline; a read error may underlie this. The genes are TRBV9 and TRBJ1-4; D might be TRBD1 (6 bases). The CDR3 covers 15 residues. CDR1 is SGDLS, CDR2 YYNGEE, per germline. The CDR3 DNA follows: TGTGCCAGCAGCGTAGCCGGGACAACGAATGAAAAACTGTTTTTT. Its protein is CASSVAGTTNEKLFF.

This clone was recorded once. The rearrangement links TRBV5-1 to TRBJ1-2; 8 nucleotides agree with TRBD1. In germline, CDR1 is SGHRS, CDR2 YFSETQ. This CDR3 region has 14 residues. The trim removed 0 bases at V and 6 bases at J, leaving 4 bases unmatched. The CDR3 loop reads CASSLADRVNGYTF. As DNA, the CDR3 is TGCGCCAGCAGCTTGGCGGACAGGGTCAATGGCTACACCTTC.

The rearrangement uses TRBV6-5 and TRBJ2-2; 7 bases match TRBD1. V lost 5 bases and J lost 6; bases outside the gene matches: 3. The germline CDR1 and CDR2 sequences are MNHEY and SVGAGI. The CDR3 length is 13 residues. The CDR3 spells CASSNQGAGELFF. The CDR3 DNA follows: TGTGCCAGCAGTAACCAGGGGGCCGGGGAGCTGTTTTTT.

The chain couples TRBV7-2 to TRBJ2-3, with TRBD2 matching 7 bases. The junction had 1 base not matched to a gene; V was cut back by 2 bases and J by 2 bases. The CDR3 extends over 14 amino acids. The germline gives CDR1 SGHTA, CDR2 FQGNSA. The CDR3 loop reads CASSLLADTDTQYF. Here the CDR3 DNA reads TGTGCCAGCAGCTTACTAGCGGACACAGATACGCAGTATTTT.

The J gene is TRBJ2-7, the V gene TRBV7-3; 9 nucleotides match TRBD1. Germline loops: CDR1 SGHTA, CDR2 FQGTGA. V trimming: 5 bases; J trimming: 2 bases; junction bases outside the gene matches: 7. The CDR3 length is 15 residues. As DNA, the CDR3 is TGTGCCAGCAGCAACCCGGGACAGGGAGCCTACGAGCAGTACTTC. Protein: CASSNPGQGAYEQYF.

The chain links TRBV7-8 to TRBJ1-1, with D tentatively TRBD1 (5 bases). CDR3 length: 16 amino acids. The V and J ends lost 5 bases and 4 bases respectively, with 20 bases between them. Germline loops: CDR1 SGHVS, CDR2 FQNEAQ. The CDR3 protein is CASSLHDGVGGTEAFF. The CDR3 bases are TGTGCCAGCAGCCTCCACGATGGGGTGGGGGGCACTGAAGCTTTCTTT.

The genes are TRBV7-4 and TRBJ2-3; 8 positions agree with TRBD2. This CDR3 has 17 amino acids. Germline CDR1 SGHVT, CDR2 SQSDAQ. V lost 0 bases, J lost 3 bases, and 8 bases stayed unmatched. CDR3 nucleotide sequence: TGTGCCAGCAGCTTAGCACGGGGGGGCCTCGAGACAGATACGCAGTATTTT. It translates to CASSLARGGLETDTQYF.

The CDR3 nucleotides are TGTGCCAGCAGCTCCTCGGGGGGGGCGCCTAAAGGCTACACCTTC. Translating it yields CASSSSGGAPKGYTF. The genes are TRBV6-5 and TRBJ1-2, with D possibly matching TRBD1 (6 bases). This CDR3 comprises 15 residues. Trimming stripped 6 bases from V and 8 bases from J, with 22 bases between. Germline CDR1 and CDR2: MNHEY and SVGAGI.